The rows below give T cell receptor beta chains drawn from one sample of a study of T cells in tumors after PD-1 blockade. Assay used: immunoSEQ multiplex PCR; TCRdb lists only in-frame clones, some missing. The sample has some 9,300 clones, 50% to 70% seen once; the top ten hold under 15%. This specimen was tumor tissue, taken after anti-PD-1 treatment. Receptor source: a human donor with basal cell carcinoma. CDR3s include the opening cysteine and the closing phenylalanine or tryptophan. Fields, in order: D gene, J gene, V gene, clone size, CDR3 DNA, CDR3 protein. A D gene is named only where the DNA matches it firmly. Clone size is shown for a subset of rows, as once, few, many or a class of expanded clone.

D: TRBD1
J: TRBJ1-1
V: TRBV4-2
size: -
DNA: TGTGCCAGCAGCCAAGCCAGGACAGGGGGCACTGAAGCTTTCTTT
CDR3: CASSQARTGGTEAFF

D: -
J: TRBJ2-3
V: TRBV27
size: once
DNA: TGTGCCAGCAGTTTAACGGGCGGCACAGATACGCAGTATTTT
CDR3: CASSLTGGTDTQYF

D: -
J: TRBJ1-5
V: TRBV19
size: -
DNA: TGTGCCAGTAGTATAGACCACAATCAGCCCCAGCATTTT
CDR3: CASSIDHNQPQHF

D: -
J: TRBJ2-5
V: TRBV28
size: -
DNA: TGTGCCAGCAGTTTACGGACTTCCGGGGAAGAGACCCAGTACTTC
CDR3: CASSLRTSGEETQYF

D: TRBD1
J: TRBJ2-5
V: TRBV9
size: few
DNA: TGTGCCAGCAGCGTAGGAGCAGGGGGCCCGCAGACCCAGTACTTC
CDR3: CASSVGAGGPQTQYF

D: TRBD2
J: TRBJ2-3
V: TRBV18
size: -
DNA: TGTGCCAGCTCACCCCAGCCGGAAGCGGGAGGGTCGGATACGCAGTATTTT
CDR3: CASSPQPEAGGSDTQYF

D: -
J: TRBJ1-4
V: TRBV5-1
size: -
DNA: TGCGCCAGCAGCCTCGGGGGGGTATCAAGTGAAAAACTGTTTTTT
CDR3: CASSLGGVSSEKLFF

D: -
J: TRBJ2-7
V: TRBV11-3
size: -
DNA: TGTGCCAGCAGCGATCACAGGTTGTCAGGGCAGTACTTC
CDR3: CASSDHRLSGQYF

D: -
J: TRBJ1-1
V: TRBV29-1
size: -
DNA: TGCAGCGTTGATGGGGGGCCTGAAGCTTTCTTT
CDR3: CSVDGGPEAFF

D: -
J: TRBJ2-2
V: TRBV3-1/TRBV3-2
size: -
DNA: TGTGCCAGCAGCCATACGGGGGGACAGAGCCGTGGGGAGCTGTTTTTT
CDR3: CASSHTGGQSRGELFF

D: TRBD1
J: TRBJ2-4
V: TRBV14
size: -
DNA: TGTGCCAGCGCTACAACGACAGGGCAGACCATTCAGTACTTC
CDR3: CASATTTGQTIQYF

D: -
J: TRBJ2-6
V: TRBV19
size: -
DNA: TGTGCCAGTAGTCCAAAGCCAAGTTCGGAGAGCTCTGGGGCCAACGTCCTGACTTTC
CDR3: CASSPKPSSESSGANVLTF

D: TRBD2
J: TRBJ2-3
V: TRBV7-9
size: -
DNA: TGTGCCAGCAGCTTAGCGGGGGGGTCAGATACGCAGTATTTT
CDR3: CASSLAGGSDTQYF

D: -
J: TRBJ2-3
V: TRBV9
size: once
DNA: TGTGCCAGCAGCCCCGGGGGAGCAGATACGCAGTATTTT
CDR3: CASSPGGADTQYF

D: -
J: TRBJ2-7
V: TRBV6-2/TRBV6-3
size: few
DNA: TGTGCCAGCAGTTATAGGCAGATTACGACCTCCTACGAGCAGTACTTC
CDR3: CASSYRQITTSYEQYF

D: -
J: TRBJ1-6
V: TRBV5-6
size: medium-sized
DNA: TGTGCCAGCAGCAAGGGATCACCCCTCCACTTT
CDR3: CASSKGSPLHF

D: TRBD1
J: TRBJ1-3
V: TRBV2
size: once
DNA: TGTGCCAGCAGCACCCCGGGACAGGGGGCAAGAAACACCATATATTTT
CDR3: CASSTPGQGARNTIYF

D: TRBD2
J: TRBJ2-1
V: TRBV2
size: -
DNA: TGTGCCAGCAGGCCCGGACTAGCGGGATTTCTCTACAATGAGCAGTTCTTC
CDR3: CASRPGLAGFLYNEQFF

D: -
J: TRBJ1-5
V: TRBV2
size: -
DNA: TGTGCCAGCAGTGGCCCATCGGGATCAGGTCCCCAGCATTTT
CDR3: CASSGPSGSGPQHF

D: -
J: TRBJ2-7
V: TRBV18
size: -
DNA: TGTGCCAGCTCACCTAGCGGCGACCCCGCCGGGGAGCAGTACTTC
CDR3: CASSPSGDPAGEQYF

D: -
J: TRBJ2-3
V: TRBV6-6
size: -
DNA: TGTGCCAGCAGTTACTCAGCAGGGAGGGATACGCAGTATTTT
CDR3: CASSYSAGRDTQYF

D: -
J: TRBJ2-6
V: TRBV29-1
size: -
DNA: TGCAGCGTCAGGGCGGGGGCCAACGTCCTGACTTTC
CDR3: CSVRAGANVLTF

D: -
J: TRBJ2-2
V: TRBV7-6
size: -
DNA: TGTGCCAGCAGCTTAAAAGGATTCACCGGGGAGCTGTTTTTT
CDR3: CASSLKGFTGELFF

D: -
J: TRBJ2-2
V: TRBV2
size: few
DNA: TGTGCCAGCAGTGTGATTCCGAACACCGGGGAGCTGTTTTTT
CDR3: CASSVIPNTGELFF

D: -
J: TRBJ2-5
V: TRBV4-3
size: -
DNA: TGCGCCAGCAGCCACGACACTAGCAGGGGGGAGACCCAGTACTTC
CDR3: CASSHDTSRGETQYF

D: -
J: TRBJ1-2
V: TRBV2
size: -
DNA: TGTGCCAGCAGTGAACGGAGCGCGAACTATGGCTACACCTTC
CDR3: CASSERSANYGYTF

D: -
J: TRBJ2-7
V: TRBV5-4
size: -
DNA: TGTGCCAGCAGCCCCCAAGGCGGACAGCTCTCCTACGAGCAGTACTTC
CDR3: CASSPQGGQLSYEQYF

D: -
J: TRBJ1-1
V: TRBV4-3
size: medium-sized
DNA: TGCGCCAGCAGCCAAGATAGAGCGAACACTGAAGCTTTCTTT
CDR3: CASSQDRANTEAFF

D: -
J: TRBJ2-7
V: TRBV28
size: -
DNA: TGTGCCAGCAGTCCCCTTCGGGGGGCCATATACGAGCAGTACTTC
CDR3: CASSPLRGAIYEQYF

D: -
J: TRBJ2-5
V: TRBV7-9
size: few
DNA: TGTGCCAGCAGCTTAACGGCGTACCAAGAGACCCAGTACTTC
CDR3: CASSLTAYQETQYF

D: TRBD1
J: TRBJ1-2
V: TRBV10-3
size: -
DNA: TGTGCCATCAGTGAAACCGGGACAGGGAGAGCTAACTATGGCTACACCTTC
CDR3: CAISETGTGRANYGYTF

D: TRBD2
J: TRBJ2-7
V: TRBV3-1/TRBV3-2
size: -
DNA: TGTGCCAGCAGCCAAGATTGGCGGGGGGTCCAGTCCGAGCAGTACTTC
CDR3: CASSQDWRGVQSEQYF

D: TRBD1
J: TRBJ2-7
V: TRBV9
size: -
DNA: TGTGCCAGCAGCGTCGGGACAGGGCGGATCGAGCAGTACTTC
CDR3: CASSVGTGRIEQYF

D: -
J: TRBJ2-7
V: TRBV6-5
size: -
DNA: TGTGCCAGCAGCCAACTGGGTCCCTACGAGCAGTACTTC
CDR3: CASSQLGPYEQYF

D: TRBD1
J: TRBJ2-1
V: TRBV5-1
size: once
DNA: TGCGCCAGCAGCCCGGGGACAGGGGGACCCTACAATGAGCAGTTCTTC
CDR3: CASSPGTGGPYNEQFF

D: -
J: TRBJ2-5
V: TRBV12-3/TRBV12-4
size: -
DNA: TGTGCCAGCAGTTTTCAGGAGACCCAGTACTTC
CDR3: CASSFQETQYF

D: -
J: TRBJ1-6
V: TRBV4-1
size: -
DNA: TGCGCCAGCAGCCAAGAATGGGTGCAGGGCCCAAATAATTCACCCCTCCACTTT
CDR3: CASSQEWVQGPNNSPLHF

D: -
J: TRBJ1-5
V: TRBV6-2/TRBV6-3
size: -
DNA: TGTGCCAGCAGTTACGGCGGGGGGTTCCGTCAGCCCCAGCATTTT
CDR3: CASSYGGGFRQPQHF

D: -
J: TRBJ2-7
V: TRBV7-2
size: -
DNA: TGTGCCAGCAGCTTTCGGGACACCTCCTACGAGCAGTACTTC
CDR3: CASSFRDTSYEQYF

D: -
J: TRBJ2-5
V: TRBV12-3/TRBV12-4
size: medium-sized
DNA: TGTGCCAGCAGTTTTGGGCAGAAAGAGACCCAGTACTTC
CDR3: CASSFGQKETQYF

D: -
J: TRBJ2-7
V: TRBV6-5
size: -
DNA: TGTGCCAGCAGTCCAACCACAGGGAGTGCCCACGAGCAGTACTTC
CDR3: CASSPTTGSAHEQYF

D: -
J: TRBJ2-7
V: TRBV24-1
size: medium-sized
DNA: TGTGCCACCAGTGATCCCCTTGATTACGAGCAGTACTTC
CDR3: CATSDPLDYEQYF

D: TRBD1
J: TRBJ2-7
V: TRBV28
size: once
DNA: TGTGCCAGCTCAGGACAGGGGGCTTCCGAGCAGTACTTC
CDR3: CASSGQGASEQYF

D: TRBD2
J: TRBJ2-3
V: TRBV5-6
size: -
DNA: TGTGCCAGCAGCCCCGCGGGGGGAGAAGATACGCAGTATTTT
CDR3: CASSPAGGEDTQYF